The 20 T cell receptor beta chains reported below all come from one sample, sequenced in a study of human T cells and chemical hapten exposure. TCRdb analysed the 5' RACE reads with MiXCR anew, one entry per CDR3 protein. The table includes about 81,000 distinct CDR3 sequences, 6.5% to 8.5% detected once. Researchers extracted total RNA from unfractionated whole blood. The receptors come from a male donor in good health.

The table lists this clonotype with many counts. CDR3 coding DNA: TGTGCCAGCAGCTTAGTCCTGGCAGCTATACCTGAAGCTTTCTTT. It specifies CASSLVLAAIPEAFF. V usage is TRBV11-2 and J usage is TRBJ1-1; D call uncertain. The V end lost 1 base, the J end lost 6 bases, and 15 bases lay between the germline ends. Germline CDR1 SGHAT, CDR2 FQNNGV. The CDR3 extends over 15 amino acids.

The genes are TRBV10-3 and TRBJ2-6, with D unresolved. V lost 0 bases to trimming and J lost 0 bases, with 12 bases between them. CDR1 and CDR2 (germline): ENHRY, SYGVKD. The length of the CDR3 is 18 residues. Written as DNA, the CDR3 is TGTGCCATCAGTGAGTCGACTGTAGGGAACTCTGGGGCCAACGTCCTGACTTTC. Its protein is CAISESTVGNSGANVLTF.

This clonotype was observed at least ten times. V usage is TRBV4-3 and J usage is TRBJ2-2; D is undetermined. Trimming cost V 0 bases and J 0 bases, with 8 bases left between them. The CDR3 totals 16 residues. Germline V gene lookup returns CDR1 LGHNA and CDR2 YSLEER. CDR3 residues: CASSQEKQPNTGELFF. In DNA, the CDR3 is TGCGCCAGCAGCCAAGAGAAACAGCCGAACACCGGGGAGCTGTTTTTT.

The sample holds a few counts of this clonotype. The V gene is TRBV5-6, the J gene TRBJ1-5; D might be TRBD1 (6 bases). There are 16 residues in the CDR3. Trimming left V 4 bases short and J 9 bases short, with 23 bases between. CDR1 is SGHDT and CDR2 is YYEEEE in the germline V gene. The CDR3 bases are TGTGCCAGCAGCCGCGGGACATATGAGAGTGGACGGCCCCAGCATTTT. This codes for CASSRGTYESGRPQHF.

This chain uses TRBV29-1 with TRBJ2-4; weak D call: TRBD1 (5 bases). CDR1 is SQVTM, CDR2 ANQGSEA, per germline. CDR3 size: 14 residues. Trimming took 4 bases from V and 4 from J, leaving 14 bases between them. The CDR3, as DNA: TGCAGCGTTGTGGTCTTAGGGGAAAAAAACATTCAGTACTTC. Protein sequence: CSVVVLGEKNIQYF.

This clonotype was recorded many times. The V and J genes are TRBV20-1 and TRBJ2-3; 12 bases are shared with TRBD1. Germline assignment: CDR1 DFQATT and CDR2 SNEGSKA (reference sequence). V was clipped by 0 bases and J by 3 bases; unmatched bases: 13. This CDR3 has 19 residues. The CDR3 nucleotides read TGCAGTGCTAGAGATCCTCTACTCCGGGACAGGGGGCCTACAGATACGCAGTATTTT. As protein: CSARDPLLRDRGPTDTQYF.

This clonotype appeared a few times. The chain combines TRBV27 with TRBJ2-1; the match to TRBD2 covers 12 bases. J lost 6 bases, V lost 7 bases, and 4 bases had no gene match. CDR1 and CDR2 (germline): MNHEY, SMNVEV (reference sequence). This CDR3 spans 14 amino acids. CDR3 nucleotides: TGTGCCAGCAATCCTAGCGGGGGGGCCAATGAGCAGTTCTTC. This codes for CASNPSGGANEQFF.

This clonotype was found many times. The chain employs TRBV2 and TRBJ2-3; D is unclear. Germline CDR1 reads SNHLY; CDR2 reads FYNNEI. V was cut by 10 bases and J by 0 bases, with 14 bases left in between. The CDR3 spans 14 residues. Here the CDR3 reads CATLPWDSTDTQYF. The CDR3 DNA is TGTGCCACCCTTCCGTGGGATAGCACAGATACGCAGTATTTT. Combining the CDR3 with reference TRBV2 and TRBJ2-3 gives the whole variable domain EPEVTQTPSHQVTQMGQEVILRCVPISNHLYFYWYRQILGQKVEFLVSFYNNEISEKSEIFDDQFSVERPDGSNFTLKIRSTKLEDSAMYFCATLPWDSTDTQYFGPGTRLTVL.

This clonotype appeared many times. The chain couples TRBV20-1 to TRBJ2-1, with 7 bases aligning to TRBD2. The CDR3 loop spans 14 amino acids. CDR1 is DFQATT and CDR2 is SNEGSKA in the germline V gene (reference sequence). Trimming took 3 bases from V and 3 from J; bases not matched to a gene: 5. The CDR3, as DNA: TGCAGTGCTAGGGTGGGGGGGATCTACAATGAGCAGTTCTTC. This encodes CSARVGGIYNEQFF.

This clonotype was detected only a few times. The rearrangement joins TRBV4-3 to TRBJ2-7; 12 bases match TRBD2. This CDR3 contains 15 residues. Per the germline V gene, CDR1 is LGHNA and CDR2 is YSLEER. J lost 7 bases, V lost 1 base, and 5 bases had no gene match. CDR3 amino acids: CASSQGLAGAGEQYF. The CDR3 nucleotides are TGCGCCAGCAGCCAAGGACTAGCGGGGGCAGGTGAGCAGTACTTC.

In this sample, this clonotype turned up many times. The chain is built from TRBV5-1 and TRBJ2-2; D might be TRBD1 or TRBD2, each matching 5 bases. This CDR3 region has 16 residues. Trimming took off 1 base at V and 4 bases at J, with 14 bases between the two ends. Germline V lookup: CDR1 SGHRS, CDR2 YFSETQ. The CDR3 DNA sequence: TGCGCCAGCAGCTTGAGGCTAGATGGGGGCACCGGGGAGCTGTTTTTT. Translating it yields CASSLRLDGGTGELFF. The full variable domain, completed using reference TRBV5-1 and TRBJ2-2, is KAGVTQTPRYLIKTRGQQVTLSCSPISGHRSVSWYQQTPGQGLQFLFEYFSETQRNKGNFPGRFSGRQFSNSRSEMNVSTLELGDSALYLCASSLRLDGGTGELFFGEGSRLTVL.

This chain joins TRBV30 and TRBJ2-3, with 10 bases matching TRBD2. The V gene end was trimmed by 0 bases and the J gene end by 1 base; junction bases not matched to a gene: 4. Germline V gene data show CDR1 as GTSNPN and CDR2 as SVGIG (reference sequence). The CDR3 spans 16 residues. The chain's CDR3 is CAWSVTSGRGTDTQYF. Written as DNA, the CDR3 is TGTGCCTGGAGTGTAACCAGCGGGAGGGGCACAGATACGCAGTATTTT.

This clonotype was found many times. The chain combines TRBV29-1 with TRBJ2-1; 7 nucleotides line up with TRBD2. The CDR3 length is 13 residues. The germline CDR1 and CDR2 sequences are SQVTM and ANQGSEA. J was trimmed by 5 bases and V by 7 bases; bases with no gene match: 8. Written as DNA, the CDR3 is TGCAGCGCCGGGACTGGGGGGGACAATGAGCAGTTCTTC. This encodes CSAGTGGDNEQFF.

This clonotype has just a few counts. The chain employs TRBV5-1 and TRBJ2-7, with a weak D call TRBD2 (5 bases). V was cut by 0 bases and J by 5 bases, with 18 bases left in between. The CDR3 runs 16 residues. Germline lookup yields CDR1 SGHRS and CDR2 YFSETQ. This CDR3 reads CASSLGAGGSRNEQYF. The CDR3 DNA reads TGCGCCAGCAGCTTGGGGGCCGGAGGAAGTCGCAACGAGCAGTACTTC.

The gene calls are TRBV7-6 and TRBJ1-4; D is undetermined. CDR1 and CDR2 (germline): SGHVS, FNYEAQ. The CDR3 covers 16 residues. V gave up 1 base and J gave up 0 bases, with 9 bases separating them. The CDR3 nucleotides are TGTGCCAGCAGCTTAGGACACGTGCCAACTAATGAAAAACTGTTTTTT. Its protein product is CASSLGHVPTNEKLFF.

This clonotype was counted a few times. The chain is built from TRBV7-9 and TRBJ1-4; D unclear. The CDR3 covers 16 residues. Germline V gene sequence: CDR1 SEHNR, CDR2 FQNEAQ (reference sequence). Trimming stripped 4 bases from V and 0 bases from J, with 12 bases between. Written as DNA, the CDR3 is TGTGCCAGCAGCTCGCGATTGGGTGCAACTAATGAAAAACTGTTTTTT. Translated: CASSSRLGATNEKLFF.

This clonotype has just a few counts. The chain is built from TRBV9 and TRBJ2-1, with D possibly matching TRBD1 (6 bases). The germline V gene has CDR1 SGDLS and CDR2 YYNGEE. The CDR3 runs to 14 residues. V was pared by 1 base and J by 3 bases, with 8 bases between. CDR3 region: CASSVQGSYNEQFF. The CDR3 DNA reads as TGTGCCAGCAGCGTACAGGGGAGCTACAATGAGCAGTTCTTC.

This clonotype occurred a few times. V usage is TRBV20-1 and J usage is TRBJ1-4, with TRBD1 matching 9 bases. Germline V lookup: CDR1 DFQATT, CDR2 SNEGSKA (reference sequence). The CDR3 totals 16 residues. V was clipped by 1 base and J by 4 bases; unmatched bases: 7. CDR3 nucleotides: TGCAGTGCTAGAGCGCACGGGGGACAGGGTAATGAAAAACTGTTTTTT. It codes for CSARAHGGQGNEKLFF.

V and J are TRBV5-5 and TRBJ2-1, with D unresolved. V was trimmed by 2 bases and J by 3 bases, leaving 6 bases between them. The CDR3 covers 13 residues. Germline CDR1 SGHKS, CDR2 YYEKEE (reference sequence). CDR3 nucleotide sequence: TGTGCCAGCAGCTTTTACAGCTACAATGAGCAGTTCTTC. Translating it yields CASSFYSYNEQFF.

This clonotype was counted between two and nine times. V gene TRBV2 combines with J gene TRBJ2-1; D remains ambiguous. This CDR3 has 12 residues. V was shortened by 6 bases and J by 6 bases, with 9 bases between the two germline ends. The V gene's germline CDR1 is SNHLY and CDR2 FYNNEI. DNA of the CDR3: TGTGCCAGCAGCCAAGCTGGCAATGAGCAGTTCTTC. Amino acid sequence: CASSQAGNEQFF.